The rows below give T cell receptor beta chains drawn from one sample of a study of shared clonotypes between healthy human individuals. Sequencing used immunoSEQ multiplex PCR; TCRdb keeps in-frame clones, though not all of them. Of around 1.1 million clones listed, about 80% are singletons. Input material: memory CD4+ T cells from PBMCs. The receptors come from a man younger than 35 in good health. Some clones in this sample may be carry-over from other donors' samples. The CDR3 runs from the conserved cysteine through the conserved F or W. D genes are given only for firm matches. Part of the rows lack a size; the others show once, few, many or a class for expanded clones.

TRBV5-1	NA	NA	TRBJ2-7	CASSAYNNDEQYF	TGCGCCAGCAGCGCCTACAATAACGACGAGCAGTACTTC
TRBV28	few	NA	TRBJ1-5	CASSTRGGVGQPQHF	TGTGCCAGCAGTACCCGGGGTGGCGTGGGGCAGCCCCAGCATTTT
TRBV28	once	TRBD1	TRBJ1-4	CASSPPLGTGEEKLFF	TGTGCCAGCAGTCCCCCCCTAGGGACAGGGGAAGAAAAACTGTTTTTT
TRBV9	NA	NA	TRBJ2-5	CASSASGQETQYF	TGTGCCAGCAGCGCCTCAGGACAAGAGACCCAGTACTTC
TRBV5-1	few	NA	TRBJ1-1	CASSGDGNTEAFF	TGCGCCAGCAGCGGCGACGGTAACACTGAAGCTTTCTTT
TRBV7-9	few	NA	TRBJ1-1	CASSLDLVGTEAFF	TGTGCCAGCAGCTTAGATCTGGTGGGGACTGAAGCTTTCTTT
TRBV6-5	NA	TRBD2	TRBJ2-5	CASSYGASGSQETQYF	TGTGCCAGCAGTTACGGGGCTAGCGGGTCTCAAGAGACCCAGTACTTC
TRBV2	NA	NA	TRBJ2-7	CASSDALLSYEQYF	TGTGCCAGCAGTGATGCCCTTCTGAGCTACGAGCAGTACTTC
TRBV28	NA	TRBD1	TRBJ1-5	CASSLSGTGYNQPQHF	TGTGCCAGCAGTTTATCCGGGACAGGGTACAATCAGCCCCAGCATTTT
TRBV29-1	many	NA	TRBJ2-3	CSTNTDTQYF	TGCAGCACCAACACAGATACGCAGTATTTT
TRBV15	NA	TRBD1	TRBJ1-4	CATSRDRGTGHGKLFF	TGTGCCACCAGCAGAGATCGGGGGACAGGGCATGGAAAACTGTTTTTT
TRBV5-1	NA	NA	TRBJ2-6	CASRSGVGQVFSGANVLTF	TGCGCCAGCAGGAGCGGGGTTGGACAGGTATTTTCTGGGGCCAACGTCCTGACTTTC
TRBV11-1	NA	TRBD2	TRBJ2-2	CASSSRLATNTGELFF	TGTGCCAGCAGCTCAAGACTAGCGACGAACACCGGGGAGCTGTTTTTT
TRBV10-3	NA	TRBD2	TRBJ2-3	CAIAGGGVGNTDTQYF	TGTGCCATAGCGGGAGGGGGAGTCGGCAACACAGATACGCAGTATTTT
TRBV5-6	few	NA	TRBJ1-1	CASSLGKGSEAFF	TGTGCCAGCAGCTTAGGAAAGGGATCTGAAGCTTTCTTT